The 16 T cell receptor beta chains in this list originate from one sample, sequenced in a study of blood T cell repertoires in COVID-19. Data came from immunoSEQ multiplex PCR; TCRdb stores just in-frame clones and leaves some out. This sample has roughly 230,000 clones; around four fifths occur once, and the top ten carry around 8.1%. Sequencing input: peripheral blood. These receptors were obtained from a man between 35 and 55 years old with active or convalescent COVID-19.

The rearrangement uses TRBV24-1 and TRBJ2-2; D might be TRBD2 (6 bases). Trimming stripped 3 bases from V and 4 bases from J, with 14 bases between. Per germline, CDR1 KGHDR and CDR2 SFDVKD. The CDR3 totals 16 residues. DNA for the CDR3: TGTGCCACCAGTGATGGTGGCGGGGCGCTCACCGGGGAGCTGTTTTTT. Protein: CATSDGGGALTGELFF.

This chain connects TRBV19 to TRBJ1-2; the D is unclear. Germline assignment: CDR1 LNHDA and CDR2 SQIVND (reference sequence). The CDR3 contains 13 residues. V was shortened by 6 bases and J by 0 bases, with 8 bases between the two germline ends. CDR3 amino acids: CASRQNSNYGYTF. The DNA of the CDR3 is TGTGCCAGTAGACAGAATTCTAACTATGGCTACACCTTC. The variable domain in full, with the rest retrieved from reference TRBV19 and TRBJ1-2, is DGGITQSPKYLFRKEGQNVTLSCEQNLNHDAMYWYRQDPGQGLRLIYYSQIVNDFQKGDIAEGYSVSREKKESFPLTVTSAQKNPTAFYLCASRQNSNYGYTFGSGTRLTVV.

The chain links TRBV11-3 to TRBJ1-2; D may be TRBD1 (6 bases). The germline V gene encodes CDR1 SGHNT and CDR2 YENEEA. With 0 bases removed from V and 4 bases from J, the gap between germline ends came to 9 bases. There are 14 residues in the CDR3. The CDR3 spells CASSLEDSLYGYTF. CDR3 DNA sequence: TGTGCCAGCAGCTTAGAGGACAGCCTCTATGGCTACACCTTC.

J is TRBJ2-5 and V is TRBV18, with TRBD1 matching over 9 bases. This CDR3 spans 16 amino acids. Germline-derived CDR1 and CDR2 are KGHSH and LQKENI. The V gene end was trimmed by 4 bases and the J gene end by 5 bases; junction bases not matched to a gene: 11. CDR3 sequence: CASSLNRDRVRETQYF. As DNA, the CDR3 is TGTGCCAGCTCACTCAACCGGGACAGGGTTAGGGAGACCCAGTACTTC.

The chain recombines TRBV11-3 with TRBJ1-1; weak D call: TRBD1 (5 bases). CDR1 SGHNT and CDR2 YENEEA come from the germline V gene. V was trimmed by 5 bases and J by 4 bases, leaving 14 bases between them. The CDR3 is made up of 14 amino acids. CDR3 sequence (DNA): TGTGCCAGCAGCCCACGGGGAGGGACCACTGAAGCTTTCTTT. This codes for CASSPRGGTTEAFF.

The CDR3 loop reads CATSGPGAGSRSFYEQYF. The CDR3, as DNA: TGTGCCACCAGTGGTCCGGGCGCAGGGTCCAGGAGTTTCTACGAGCAGTACTTC. The rearrangement links TRBV24-1 to TRBJ2-7, with D perhaps matching TRBD1 (5 bases). The germline V gene has CDR1 KGHDR and CDR2 SFDVKD. The CDR3 covers 18 residues. Between the trimmed V and J ends, which lost 5 bases and 3 bases, there was a span of 25 bases.

This sequence joins TRBV18 and TRBJ2-5; 7 nucleotides align to TRBD1. This CDR3 comprises 14 residues. J lost 1 base, V lost 6 bases, and 5 bases had no gene match. CDR1 KGHSH and CDR2 LQKENI come from the germline V gene. This chain's CDR3 is CASSLDRVQETQYF. The CDR3 DNA sequence: TGTGCCAGCTCGCTAGACAGGGTCCAAGAGACCCAGTACTTC.

This clone has more than one count but fewer than ten. V is TRBV4-2 and J is TRBJ2-7, with 13 positions matching TRBD2. Germline V CDR1 and CDR2: LGHNA, YNFKEQ. V dropped 1 base and J dropped 3; count of bases not matched to a gene: 12. The CDR3 extends over 19 amino acids. CDR3 coding DNA: TGTGCCAGCAGCCAAGTCGGTTCGACTAGCGGGGGGCAGATCTACGAGCAGTACTTC. It translates to CASSQVGSTSGGQIYEQYF.

The chain links TRBV24-1 to TRBJ2-3; TRBD2 might be the D (6 bases). The germline V and J ends were trimmed by 3 bases and 4 bases, with 16 bases remaining between them. The CDR3 spans 16 residues. Germline-derived CDR1 and CDR2 are KGHDR and SFDVKD. The CDR3 bases are TGTGCCACCAGTGATGGGACGGGACTTCCCTCAGATACGCAGTATTTT. Protein: CATSDGTGLPSDTQYF.

V is TRBV27 and J is TRBJ2-7; TRBD2 might be the D (6 bases). The V gene lost 6 bases and the J gene lost 3 bases, with 9 bases spanning the gap. Germline V CDR1 and CDR2: MNHEY, SMNVEV (reference sequence). The CDR3 length is 12 residues. The CDR3 coding sequence is TGTGCCAGCAGCGCGGAGGGCTACGAGCAGTACTTC. It yields the protein CASSAEGYEQYF.

The chain is built from TRBV10-3 and TRBJ2-3; 7 bases line up with TRBD1. The CDR3 has 13 amino acids. Germline CDR1 reads ENHRY; CDR2 reads SYGVKD. V lost 6 bases to trimming and J lost 0 bases; unmatched junction nucleotides: 0. The CDR3: CAIRGQSTDTQYF. The CDR3 bases are TGTGCCATCAGGGGACAGAGCACAGATACGCAGTATTTT.

With regard to this clone: This same CDR3 is encoded by further DNA sequences in the sample. The rearrangement links TRBV18 to TRBJ2-7; 7 nucleotides line up with TRBD1. V lost 6 bases to trimming and J lost 0 bases; unmatched junction nucleotides: 5. The CDR3 totals 14 residues. Germline V gene data show CDR1 as KGHSH and CDR2 as LQKENI. CDR3 sequence: CASSPGTASYEQYF. As DNA, the CDR3 is TGTGCCAGCTCTCCCGGGACAGCCTCCTACGAGCAGTACTTC.

The chain has TRBV24-1 and TRBJ1-2; D is undetermined. The CDR3 runs 11 residues. Germline loops: CDR1 KGHDR, CDR2 SFDVKD. Trimming took 1 base from V and 7 from J, leaving 3 bases between them. CDR3 in amino acids: CATSDFGGYTF. The DNA for the CDR3 is TGTGCCACCAGTGATTTCGGTGGCTACACCTTC.

The rearrangement links TRBV5-6 to TRBJ1-1; a possible D gene is TRBD1 (6 bases). The CDR3 has 15 amino acids. Germline-derived CDR1 and CDR2 are SGHDT and YYEEEE. The V and J ends lost 3 bases and 4 bases respectively, with 16 bases between them. CDR3 nucleotides: TGTGCCAGCAGCTCCTTGAACAGGGTCTTCACTGAAGCTTTCTTT. Protein product: CASSSLNRVFTEAFF.

The gene calls are TRBV5-1 and TRBJ1-1, with unresolved D. V lost 0 bases and J 2 bases, leaving 5 bases between the germline ends. The CDR3 has 13 residues. CDR1 and CDR2 (germline): SGHRS, YFSETQ. CDR3 bases: TGCGCCAGCAGCTTGGCAGAAAACACTGAAGCTTTCTTT. Translation gives CASSLAENTEAFF.

The chain couples TRBV10-3 to TRBJ1-2; 7 bases map to TRBD1. V lost 2 bases to trimming and J lost 1 base; unmatched junction nucleotides: 4. This CDR3 region has 15 residues. Looked up from germline, CDR1 is ENHRY and CDR2 is SYGVKD. CDR3 sequence reads: CAISEVAGGNYGYTF. The CDR3 nucleotides read TGTGCCATCAGTGAGGTGGCAGGGGGTAACTATGGCTACACCTTC.